This is a list of T cell receptor beta chains from one sample in a study of regulatory T cells in long-lasting Graves disease. One entry per CDR3 protein, called by TCRdb with MiXCR from the multiplex PCR reads. Of some 440,000 distinct CDR3 sequences in the sample, around 21% are singletons; the top ten hold over 7.5%. This specimen was peripheral blood mononuclear cells (PBMCs), taken when the disease was refractory, from a patient treated with antithyroid drugs. These receptor sequences come from a female donor with Graves disease. Both conserved end residues are part of each CDR3. The order of the fields is J gene, D gene, V gene, clone size, CDR3 DNA, CDR3 protein. A D gene is named only where the DNA matches it firmly. Size is omitted from some rows. Given values are once, few, many or a class for expanded clones.

J: TRBJ2-7
D: NA
V: TRBV6-2/TRBV6-3
size: NA
DNA: TGTGCCAGCACTGATACATACGAGCAGTACTTC
CDR3: CASTDTYEQYF

J: TRBJ1-1
D: NA
V: TRBV11-2
size: few
DNA: TGTGCCAGCAGCTTAGGACATTCCCCTATTTCTCACACTGAAGCTTTCTTT
CDR3: CASSLGHSPISHTEAFF

J: TRBJ1-2
D: NA
V: TRBV29-1
size: NA
DNA: TGCAGCGTTGAGTTGATGGGGAGACCTAACTATGGCTACACCTTC
CDR3: CSVELMGRPNYGYTF

J: TRBJ2-7
D: NA
V: TRBV6-1
size: NA
DNA: TGTGCCAGCAGTCGCACCGAGGTCTACGAGCAGTACTTC
CDR3: CASSRTEVYEQYF

J: TRBJ2-7
D: NA
V: TRBV15
size: many
DNA: TGTGCCACCAGCAGACAACAGAACTACGAGCAGTACTTC
CDR3: CATSRQQNYEQYF

J: TRBJ2-1
D: NA
V: TRBV7-9
size: NA
DNA: TGTGCCCGGGCATCCCCCTCCGGGAATGAGCAGTTCTTC
CDR3: CARASPSGNEQFF

J: TRBJ1-2
D: NA
V: TRBV20-1
size: many
DNA: TGCAGTGCTAGAGCACCTAACTATGGCTACACCTTC
CDR3: CSARAPNYGYTF

J: TRBJ1-2
D: NA
V: TRBV6-1
size: many
DNA: TGTGCCAGCAGTGAAGTAGCGGCGGTTAACTATGGCTACACCTTC
CDR3: CASSEVAAVNYGYTF

J: TRBJ2-7
D: NA
V: TRBV7-6
size: NA
DNA: TGTGCCAGCAGCTTAGATGGCGGAGACTCCTACGAGCAGTACTTC
CDR3: CASSLDGGDSYEQYF

J: TRBJ1-5
D: NA
V: TRBV6-9
size: NA
DNA: TGTGCCAGCAGTTATCGGGGGGGCCGGAATCAGCCCCAGCATTTT
CDR3: CASSYRGGRNQPQHF

J: TRBJ2-4
D: TRBD2
V: TRBV27
size: many
DNA: TGTGCCAGCGCCCCCTTGTTAGCGGGTTTAAAGTACTTC
CDR3: CASAPLLAGLKYF

J: TRBJ2-1
D: NA
V: TRBV30
size: NA
DNA: TGTGCCTGGAGTGTACTCCTAGCCGATGAGCAGTTCTTC
CDR3: CAWSVLLADEQFF

J: TRBJ2-2
D: NA
V: TRBV12-5
size: NA
DNA: TGTGCTAGTGGTTTGTGGGGCACCGGGGAGCTGTTTTTT
CDR3: CASGLWGTGELFF

J: TRBJ2-2
D: TRBD2
V: TRBV29-1
size: many
DNA: TGCAGCGTGATGCGGGAGATGAGAGCGGGAGCTAACACCGGGGAGCTGTTTTTT
CDR3: CSVMREMRAGANTGELFF

J: TRBJ1-1
D: NA
V: TRBV19
size: NA
DNA: TGTGCCAGCCGTCTGATAGATACCCGAAACACTGAAGCTTTCTTT
CDR3: CASRLIDTRNTEAFF

J: TRBJ1-2
D: TRBD1
V: TRBV5-1
size: many
DNA: TGCGCCAGCAGCCAAGACAGGGACTATGGCTACACCTTC
CDR3: CASSQDRDYGYTF

J: TRBJ2-6
D: TRBD1
V: TRBV19
size: NA
DNA: TGTGCCAGTAGTATCGCCAGGGGGTCTGGGGCCAACGTCCTGACTTTC
CDR3: CASSIARGSGANVLTF

J: TRBJ1-1
D: TRBD1
V: TRBV9
size: many
DNA: TGTGCCAGCAGCGTCCGGGACAGCACTGAAGCTTTCTTT
CDR3: CASSVRDSTEAFF

J: TRBJ2-7
D: TRBD2
V: TRBV4-1
size: NA
DNA: TGCGCCAGCAGCCAAGGACTAGCGGGACGGTACGAGCAGTACTTC
CDR3: CASSQGLAGRYEQYF

J: TRBJ2-1
D: NA
V: TRBV28
size: NA
DNA: TGTGCCAGCAGTTTACTAGTGGGCGGAATCGGCGGCTCCTACAATGAGCAGTTCTTC
CDR3: CASSLLVGGIGGSYNEQFF

J: TRBJ2-7
D: TRBD1
V: TRBV6-1
size: many
DNA: TGTGCCAGCATGGGACAGGGCTACGAGCAGTACTTC
CDR3: CASMGQGYEQYF

J: TRBJ2-5
D: TRBD2
V: TRBV20-1
size: many
DNA: TGCAGTGCAACCAGACTAGCGGGAGAGACCCAGTACTTC
CDR3: CSATRLAGETQYF

J: TRBJ2-7
D: NA
V: TRBV28
size: many
DNA: TGTGCCAGCAGTCCCCGGGGGGCGGGAGCTCTCGACGAGCAGTACTTC
CDR3: CASSPRGAGALDEQYF

J: TRBJ2-7
D: TRBD1
V: TRBV6-2/TRBV6-3
size: few
DNA: TGTGCCAGCAGCGACAGGGGCGGCTACGAGCAGTACTTC
CDR3: CASSDRGGYEQYF

J: TRBJ2-3
D: NA
V: TRBV27
size: NA
DNA: TGTGCCAGCAGCCCACGGAGGCTAAGCACAGATACGCAGTATTTT
CDR3: CASSPRRLSTDTQYF

J: TRBJ2-5
D: TRBD1
V: TRBV28
size: many
DNA: TGTGCCAGCAGTTTATCGATCCGCCCGGACAGGGAGATCGAGACCCAGTACTTC
CDR3: CASSLSIRPDREIETQYF

J: TRBJ2-3
D: NA
V: TRBV2
size: NA
DNA: TGTGCCAGCAGTTCGCTCGTTGGACAAGGGGGCACAGATACGCAGTATTTT
CDR3: CASSSLVGQGGTDTQYF

J: TRBJ2-1
D: TRBD1
V: TRBV29-1
size: NA
DNA: TGCAGCGTTGAGAGGACAGGGGCCCCCCTCGATGAGCAGTTCTTC
CDR3: CSVERTGAPLDEQFF

J: TRBJ2-7
D: NA
V: TRBV28
size: NA
DNA: TGTGCCAGCAGTTTTCTTCAGGGCGGCTACGAGCAGTACTTC
CDR3: CASSFLQGGYEQYF

J: TRBJ2-3
D: NA
V: TRBV28
size: NA
DNA: TGTGCCAGCAGTTGGGGCCAGAGCACAGATACGCAGTATTTT
CDR3: CASSWGQSTDTQYF

J: TRBJ2-5
D: TRBD1
V: TRBV29-1
size: few
DNA: TGCAGCGTTGGACAGGGCAGATGGGAGACCCAGTACTTC
CDR3: CSVGQGRWETQYF

J: TRBJ1-2
D: NA
V: TRBV5-1
size: many
DNA: TGCGCCAGCAGCTTTGAGGGCGATGGCTACACCTTC
CDR3: CASSFEGDGYTF

J: TRBJ1-5
D: TRBD1
V: TRBV30
size: NA
DNA: TGTGCCTGGAGTGCCGGGACAGGGGGTCATCAGCCCCAGCATTTT
CDR3: CAWSAGTGGHQPQHF

J: TRBJ2-7
D: NA
V: TRBV11-3
size: NA
DNA: TGTGCCAGCAGCCCCCCCCCGACGTCAAGCTCCTACGAGCAGTACTTC
CDR3: CASSPPPTSSSYEQYF

J: TRBJ1-1
D: NA
V: TRBV5-4
size: few
DNA: TGTGCCAGCAGCTTGTTGGGTGAAGCTTTCTTT
CDR3: CASSLLGEAFF

J: TRBJ2-5
D: NA
V: TRBV7-2
size: many
DNA: TGTGCCAGCAGCCCCCGACAACCGGGACTCCACCTGACCCAGTACTTC
CDR3: CASSPRQPGLHLTQYF

J: TRBJ1-5
D: NA
V: TRBV5-5
size: NA
DNA: TGTGCCAGCAGCCCCTCGGTCGGAGACAATCAGCCCCAGCATTTT
CDR3: CASSPSVGDNQPQHF

J: TRBJ2-4
D: NA
V: TRBV6-1
size: few
DNA: TGTGCCAGCCTCGAATCCAATTACGGAGACATTCAGTACTTC
CDR3: CASLESNYGDIQYF

J: TRBJ1-1
D: NA
V: TRBV27
size: many
DNA: TGTGCCAGCAGCTACAGTTTAAGGAAGATGAACACTGAAGCTTTCTTT
CDR3: CASSYSLRKMNTEAFF

J: TRBJ2-2
D: NA
V: TRBV7-9
size: NA
DNA: TGTGCCAGCAGCGCCTATCTTAACACCGGGGAGCTGTTTTTT
CDR3: CASSAYLNTGELFF

J: TRBJ1-1
D: NA
V: TRBV30
size: NA
DNA: TGTGCCTGGAGCCGCTGGGGGGGGGCTGGCACTGAAGCTTTCTTT
CDR3: CAWSRWGGAGTEAFF

J: TRBJ1-1
D: NA
V: TRBV7-3
size: many
DNA: TGTGCCAGCAGCGGACCGGCCCTGGGCTTT
CDR3: CASSGPALGF

J: TRBJ1-1
D: NA
V: TRBV7-2
size: NA
DNA: TGTGCCAACAGCTCACAGGCGAACACTGAAGCTTTCTTT
CDR3: CANSSQANTEAFF

J: TRBJ2-5
D: TRBD2
V: TRBV29-1
size: few
DNA: TGCAGCGTGATACTTAGCGGGAGGGGAGAGACCCAGTACTTC
CDR3: CSVILSGRGETQYF

J: TRBJ1-2
D: NA
V: TRBV10-3
size: NA
DNA: TGTGCCATCAGTGACAGGGGCGATGACTATGGCTACACCTTC
CDR3: CAISDRGDDYGYTF

J: TRBJ1-1
D: NA
V: TRBV5-1
size: few
DNA: TGCGCCAGCAGCTTGTTGGCAGACCAACAAGCTTTCTTT
CDR3: CASSLLADQQAFF

J: TRBJ2-2
D: NA
V: TRBV5-6
size: many
DNA: TGTGCCAGCAGCTATGGACTGGAGCTGTTTTTT
CDR3: CASSYGLELFF

J: TRBJ1-2
D: TRBD1
V: TRBV29-1
size: few
DNA: TGCAGCGCGATAACAGGGGAAGACTATGGCTACACCTTC
CDR3: CSAITGEDYGYTF

J: TRBJ2-6
D: NA
V: TRBV11-2
size: NA
DNA: TGTGCCAGCAGCCGCCGGGCGGGCCACTCCTCTGGGGCCAACGTCCTGACTTTC
CDR3: CASSRRAGHSSGANVLTF

J: TRBJ2-5
D: TRBD1
V: TRBV5-1
size: few
DNA: TGCGCCAGCAGCTTCGAGGGGGCAGGGGTAGAGACCCAGTACTTC
CDR3: CASSFEGAGVETQYF

J: TRBJ1-3
D: TRBD1
V: TRBV27
size: few
DNA: TGTGCCAGCAGTTTCTCAGGGGGCGATGGAAACACCATATATTTT
CDR3: CASSFSGGDGNTIYF

J: TRBJ2-7
D: NA
V: TRBV13
size: NA
DNA: TGTGCCAGCAGCCAGGCTGGACTGATCTACGAGCAGTACTTC
CDR3: CASSQAGLIYEQYF

J: TRBJ1-2
D: NA
V: TRBV5-1
size: few
DNA: TGCGCCAGCAGCTTGGGAGTACAAAACTATGGCTACACCTTC
CDR3: CASSLGVQNYGYTF

J: TRBJ2-2
D: TRBD2
V: TRBV27
size: NA
DNA: TGTGCCAGCAGTTTAAAATGGCGTCCTAGCGGGAGCGCCGGGGAGCTGTTTTTT
CDR3: CASSLKWRPSGSAGELFF

J: TRBJ2-7
D: TRBD2
V: TRBV9
size: few
DNA: TGTGCCAGCAGCAAGGGGACTACTCCCTACGAGCAGTACTTC
CDR3: CASSKGTTPYEQYF